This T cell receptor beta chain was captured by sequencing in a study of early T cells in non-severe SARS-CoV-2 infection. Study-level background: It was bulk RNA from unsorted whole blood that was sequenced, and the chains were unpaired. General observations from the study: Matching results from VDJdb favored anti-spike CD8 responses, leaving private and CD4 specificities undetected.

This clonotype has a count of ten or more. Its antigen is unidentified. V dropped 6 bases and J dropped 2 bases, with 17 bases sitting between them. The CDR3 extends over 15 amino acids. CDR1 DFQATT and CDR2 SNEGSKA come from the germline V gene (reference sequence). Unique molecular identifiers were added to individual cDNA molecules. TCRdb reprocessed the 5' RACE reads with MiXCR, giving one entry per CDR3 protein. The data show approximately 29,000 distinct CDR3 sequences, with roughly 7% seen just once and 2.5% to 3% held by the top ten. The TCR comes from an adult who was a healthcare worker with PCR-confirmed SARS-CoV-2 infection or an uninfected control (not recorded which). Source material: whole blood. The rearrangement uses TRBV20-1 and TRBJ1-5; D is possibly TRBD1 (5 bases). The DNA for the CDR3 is TGCAGTGCGTTCGACGGGGGGACCGGCAATCAGCCCCAGCATTTT. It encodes CSAFDGGTGNQPQHF.